These 25 T cell receptor beta chains were sequenced from one sample in a study of OX40 agonist ivuxolimab in advanced cancers. The method was immunoSEQ multiplex PCR; TCRdb's version includes in-frame clones alone and lacks a portion of them. The sample includes about 19,000 clones, more than 80% of them seen just once. The source material was CD4+ or CD8+ T cells sorted from blood, sampled in a trial of the OX40 agonist ivuxolimab. The receptors originated from an adult with an advanced solid tumor such as melanoma, head and neck, liver or kidney cancer.

This clone is medium-sized. This chain joins TRBV9 and TRBJ1-3; TRBD1 is a possible D gene (5 bases). Germline V gene lookup returns CDR1 SGDLS and CDR2 YYNGEE. V dropped 0 bases and J dropped 0 bases, with 7 bases sitting between them. The CDR3 length is 15 residues. CDR3 in amino acids: CASSVGQSSGNTIYF. The CDR3, as DNA: TGTGCCAGCAGCGTAGGACAGAGCTCTGGAAACACCATATATTTT.

This chain connects TRBV19 to TRBJ1-5, with D perhaps matching TRBD1 (6 bases). CDR1 is LNHDA and CDR2 is SQIVND in the germline V gene (reference sequence). V was shortened by 6 bases and J by 12 bases, with 24 bases between the two germline ends. CDR3 length: 15 amino acids. The CDR3 reads CASRSRTVILEFQHF. Here the CDR3 DNA reads TGTGCCAGTAGATCAAGGACAGTCATCCTCGAATTCCAGCATTTT.

V is TRBV2 and J is TRBJ2-1; tentative D call: TRBD2 (7 bases). This CDR3 has 13 amino acids. The V gene lost 0 bases and the J gene lost 11 bases, with 11 bases spanning the gap. CDR1 is SNHLY, CDR2 FYNNEI, per germline. The CDR3 DNA reads as TGTGCCAGCAGTGAAGCGCGGGGGCGAAAGCAGTTCTTC. It is translated as CASSEARGRKQFF.

The genes are TRBV6-5 and TRBJ1-1, with D possibly TRBD1 on 6 matching bases. The CDR3 length is 13 residues. The V end was cut by 5 bases, the J end by 4 bases, with 11 bases between. Germline-derived CDR1 and CDR2 are MNHEY and SVGAGI. CDR3 amino acids: CASSPGGFTEAFF. CDR3 nucleotides: TGTGCCAGCAGTCCGGGGGGCTTCACTGAAGCTTTCTTT.

This clone showed up just once. The V gene is TRBV7-6, the J gene TRBJ2-3, with TRBD2 as a possible D gene (7 bases). CDR3 length: 15 residues. Germline CDR1 SGHVS, CDR2 FNYEAQ. The V gene lost 6 bases and the J gene lost 2 bases, with 15 bases spanning the gap. CDR3 DNA: TGTGCCAGCAGTTGGGGGGGGCAGACCACAGATACGCAGTATTTT. Translating it yields CASSWGGQTTDTQYF.

The chain combines TRBV5-4 with TRBJ1-5, with D hard to call. CDR1 and CDR2 from the germline V gene are SGHNT and YYREEE (reference sequence). Trimming cost V 0 bases and J 2 bases, with 9 bases left between them. This CDR3 is 15 amino acids long. The CDR3 reads CASSLGVGGNQPQHF. The CDR3 DNA reads TGTGCCAGCAGCTTGGGAGTCGGGGGCAATCAGCCCCAGCATTTT.

V gene TRBV27 combines with J gene TRBJ1-5; D unresolved. CDR3 size: 12 residues. Germline CDR1 MNHEY, CDR2 SMNVEV (reference sequence). V lost 3 bases, J lost 2 bases, and 2 bases lay in between. This chain's CDR3 is CASSLGNQPQHF. The CDR3, as DNA: TGTGCCAGCAGTTTGGGCAATCAGCCCCAGCATTTT.

V usage is TRBV28 and J usage is TRBJ1-2, with D perhaps matching TRBD1 (5 bases). This CDR3 has 12 residues. V lost 3 bases and J lost 5, with 7 bases in between. Germline-derived CDR1 and CDR2 are MDHEN and SYDVKM. The CDR3: CASSFRGYGYTF. CDR3 sequence (DNA): TGTGCCAGCAGTTTCCGGGGGTATGGCTACACCTTC.

The chain combines TRBV4-1 with TRBJ2-7, with D possibly matching TRBD1 (6 bases). This CDR3 has 13 amino acids. The germline gives CDR1 MGHRA, CDR2 YSYEKL. The V end lost 5 bases, the J end lost 3 bases, and 11 bases lay between the germline ends. The CDR3 region is CASSTGRGYEQYF. DNA for the CDR3: TGCGCCAGCAGCACGGGCAGGGGCTACGAGCAGTACTTC.

This chain links TRBV19 with TRBJ2-1; TRBD2 might be the D (6 bases). CDR3 length: 13 amino acids. From germline, CDR1 is LNHDA and CDR2 SQIVND (reference sequence). V lost 4 bases and J lost 8, with 12 bases in between. CDR3 sequence reads: CASSTLEGHEQFF. CDR3 in DNA: TGTGCCAGTAGTACCTTGGAGGGGCATGAGCAGTTCTTC.

The chain couples TRBV2 to TRBJ2-1; D unclear. From germline, CDR1 is SNHLY and CDR2 FYNNEI. The CDR3 sequence is 12 residues long. V was cut by 2 bases and J by 7 bases, with 6 bases left in between. The CDR3 bases are TGTGCCAGCAGTGAACCTGTAAATGAGCAGTTCTTC. This encodes CASSEPVNEQFF.

This clone was recorded a few times. The CDR3 spells CASSFGTGGDYEQYF. The CDR3 nucleotides read TGTGCCAGCAGCTTTGGGACAGGGGGGGACTACGAGCAGTACTTC. The chain recombines TRBV7-7 with TRBJ2-7, with TRBD1 matching over 11 bases. CDR1 is SSHAT, CDR2 FNYEAQ, per germline (reference sequence). The CDR3 is 15 residues long. Trimming cost V 3 bases and J 3 bases; bases outside gene matches: 4.

The chain combines TRBV6-1 with TRBJ1-5; D might be TRBD1 (5 bases). V was cut by 5 bases and J by 0 bases, with 11 bases left in between. Germline values: CDR1 MNHNS, CDR2 SASEGT. CDR3 length: 15 amino acids. The CDR3 sequence: CASSSFGGSNQPQHF. The CDR3 bases are TGTGCCAGCAGTTCCTTTGGGGGTAGCAATCAGCCCCAGCATTTT.

Notes on this clone: At one boundary the junction diverges from the germline segment, which might be a read error. Additional DNA sequences in this sample encode the identical CDR3. The genes are TRBV4-1 and TRBJ2-3; no clear D gene. Germline CDR1 MGHRA, CDR2 YSYEKL. The CDR3 spans 14 residues. CDR3 coding DNA: TGTGCCAGCAGCCAAGTTGGGGTAACAGATACGCAGTATTTT. Translated: CASSQVGVTDTQYF.

This clone was counted a single time. This sequence joins TRBV7-9 and TRBJ2-5; D not certain. The CDR3 runs to 16 residues. Trimming took 5 bases from V and 5 from J, leaving 21 bases between them. Germline lookup yields CDR1 SEHNR and CDR2 FQNEAQ (reference sequence). CDR3 coding DNA: TGTGCCAGCAGCCCCCAGACCGCCGCCCTGGGTGAGACCCAGTACTTC. Translating gives CASSPQTAALGETQYF.

V usage is TRBV28 and J usage is TRBJ1-5; maybe TRBD1 (5 bases). From germline, CDR1 is MDHEN and CDR2 SYDVKM. Trimming left V 5 bases short and J 6 bases short, with 17 bases between. The CDR3 consists of 15 residues. CDR3 in DNA: TGTGCCAGCAGTACCCAGATGGGGGTGGGTCAGCCCCAGCATTTT. Protein product: CASSTQMGVGQPQHF.

This chain links TRBV7-6 with TRBJ2-5; the match to TRBD2 covers 13 bases. The germline CDR1 and CDR2 sequences are SGHVS and FNYEAQ. V trimming: 0 bases; J trimming: 2 bases; junction bases outside the gene matches: 9. This CDR3 contains 19 residues. CDR3 protein: CASSLAKLAGGPGQETQYF. For the CDR3, the DNA is TGTGCCAGCAGCTTAGCTAAACTAGCGGGGGGGCCCGGACAAGAGACCCAGTACTTC. The full variable domain, completed using reference TRBV7-6 and TRBJ2-5, is GAGVSQSPRYKVTKRGQDVALRCDPISGHVSLYWYRQALGQGPEFLTYFNYEAQQDKSGLPNDRFSAERPEGSISTLTIQRTEQRDSAMYRCASSLAKLAGGPGQETQYFGPGTRLLVL.

This chain links TRBV10-3 with TRBJ1-2, with D hard to call. The V end lost 5 bases, the J end lost 0 bases, and 7 bases lay between the germline ends. Germline CDR1 is ENHRY and CDR2 is SYGVKD. The length of the CDR3 is 13 residues. This chain's CDR3 is CAISYEANYGYTF. In nucleotides, the CDR3 is TGTGCCATCAGTTATGAAGCTAACTATGGCTACACCTTC.

The genes are TRBV4-1 and TRBJ1-2, with D maybe TRBD1 (6 bases). Trimming left V 1 base short and J 2 bases short, with 11 bases between. The CDR3 contains 15 residues. The germline gives CDR1 MGHRA, CDR2 YSYEKL. Here the CDR3 DNA reads TGCGCCAGCAGCCAAGTTCCCGGACAGAACTATGGCTACACCTTC. Translated, it gives CASSQVPGQNYGYTF.

The chain is built from TRBV19 and TRBJ2-1; D may match TRBD1 or TRBD2 (6 bases each). Trimming left V 6 bases short and J 8 bases short, with 23 bases between. The CDR3 is 16 amino acids. Germline V gene lookup returns CDR1 LNHDA and CDR2 SQIVND (reference sequence). CDR3 sequence (DNA): TGTGCCAGTAGAAACAAGGGGGGCCTCGGTTTCGATGAGCAGTTCTTC. This encodes CASRNKGGLGFDEQFF.

The chain combines TRBV2 with TRBJ1-2, with 9 nucleotides matching TRBD1. V was pared by 1 base and J by 7 bases, with 4 bases of the junction left unmatched. From germline, CDR1 is SNHLY and CDR2 FYNNEI. The CDR3 sequence is 14 residues long. The CDR3 nucleotides are TGTGCCAGCAGTGAAGGCCGGGACAGGGCTGGCTACACCTTC. It codes for CASSEGRDRAGYTF.

The V gene is TRBV2, the J gene TRBJ2-7; 7 nucleotides match TRBD1. CDR1 SNHLY and CDR2 FYNNEI come from the germline V gene. The junction had 13 bases not matched to a gene; V was cut back by 9 bases and J by 2 bases. CDR3 length: 15 residues. CDR3 in DNA: TGTGCCAGAAGTAGGACCGGGACAGCCACCTACGAGCAGTACTTC. It codes for CARSRTGTATYEQYF. Full variable domain (outside the CDR3, taken from reference TRBV2 and TRBJ2-7): EPEVTQTPSHQVTQMGQEVILRCVPISNHLYFYWYRQILGQKVEFLVSFYNNEISEKSEIFDDQFSVERPDGSNFTLKIRSTKLEDSAMYFCARSRTGTATYEQYFGPGTRLTVT.

This rearrangement joins TRBV4-2 to TRBJ1-2; 11 bases match TRBD1. Germline V lookup: CDR1 LGHNA, CDR2 YNFKEQ. The CDR3 is 16 amino acids. The V segment lost 0 bases and the J segment 4 bases; nucleotides outside the gene matches: 4. The CDR3 sequence is CASSQDSGTGGYGYTF. In DNA, the CDR3 is TGTGCCAGCAGCCAAGATAGCGGGACAGGGGGCTATGGCTACACCTTC.

The chain carries TRBV2 and TRBJ1-1; D unresolved. This CDR3 is 12 amino acids long. Trimming shortened V by 8 bases and J by 6 bases, and 13 bases separated the two germline ends. CDR1 and CDR2 from the germline V gene are SNHLY and FYNNEI. The CDR3 coding sequence is TGTGCCAGCGTGATCCCCCAGCCTGAAGCTTTCTTT. This translates into CASVIPQPEAFF.

This clone showed up just once. The rearrangement links TRBV6-6 to TRBJ2-7; 9 bases match TRBD1. This CDR3 region has 14 residues. Trimming removed 3 bases from V and 3 bases from J; junction bases left unmatched: 3. Germline CDR1 is MNHNY and CDR2 is SVGAGI (reference sequence). In nucleotides, the CDR3 is TGTGCCAGCAGTTATATGGACAGGGGCTACGAGCAGTACTTC. Protein: CASSYMDRGYEQYF.